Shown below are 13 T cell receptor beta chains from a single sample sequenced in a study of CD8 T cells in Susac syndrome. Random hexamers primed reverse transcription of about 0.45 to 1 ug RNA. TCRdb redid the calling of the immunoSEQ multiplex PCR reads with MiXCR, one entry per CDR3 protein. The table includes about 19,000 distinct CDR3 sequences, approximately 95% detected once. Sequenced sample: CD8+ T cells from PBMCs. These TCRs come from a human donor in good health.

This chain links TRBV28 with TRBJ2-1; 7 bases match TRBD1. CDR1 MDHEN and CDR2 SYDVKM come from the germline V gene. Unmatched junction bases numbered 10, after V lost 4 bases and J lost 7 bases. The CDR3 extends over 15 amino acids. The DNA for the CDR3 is TGTGCCAGCAGTTCCCGATCCAACAGGGGAAATGAGCAGTTCTTC. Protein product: CASSSRSNRGNEQFF. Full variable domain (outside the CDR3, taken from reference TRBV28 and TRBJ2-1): DVKVTQSSRYLVKRTGEKVFLECVQDMDHENMFWYRQDPGLGLRLIYFSYDVKMKEKGDIPEGYSVSREKKERFSLILESASTNQTSMYLCASSSRSNRGNEQFFGPGTRLTVL.

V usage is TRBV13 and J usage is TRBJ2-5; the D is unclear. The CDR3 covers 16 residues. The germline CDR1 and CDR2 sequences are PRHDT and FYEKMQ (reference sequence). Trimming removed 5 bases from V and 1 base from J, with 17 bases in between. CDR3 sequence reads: CASSPGVASRQETQYF. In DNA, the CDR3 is TGTGCCAGCAGCCCTGGCGTGGCTAGTCGCCAAGAGACCCAGTACTTC.

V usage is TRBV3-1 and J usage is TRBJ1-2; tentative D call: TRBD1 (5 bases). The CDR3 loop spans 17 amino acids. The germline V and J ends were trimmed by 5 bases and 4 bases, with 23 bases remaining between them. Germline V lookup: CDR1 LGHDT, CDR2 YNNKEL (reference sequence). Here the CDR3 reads CASSGRRHPSGIYGYTF. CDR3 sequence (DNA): TGTGCCAGCAGCGGTCGGAGACACCCGTCAGGGATCTATGGCTACACCTTC.

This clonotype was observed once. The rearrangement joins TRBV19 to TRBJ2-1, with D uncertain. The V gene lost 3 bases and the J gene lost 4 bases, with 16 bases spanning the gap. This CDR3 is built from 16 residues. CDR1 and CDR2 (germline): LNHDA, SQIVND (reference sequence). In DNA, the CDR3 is TGTGCCAGTAGTATCCCGACCCTATCTTGGTACAATGAGCAGTTCTTC. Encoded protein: CASSIPTLSWYNEQFF.

The CDR3 DNA follows: TGTGCCAGCAGGGGGGGACTAGCGGGGCACTACAATGAGCAGTTCTTC. Encoded protein: CASRGGLAGHYNEQFF. The chain joins TRBV7-9 to TRBJ2-1; 13 positions match TRBD2. CDR1 and CDR2 (germline): SEHNR, FQNEAQ (reference sequence). J lost 3 bases, V lost 6 bases, and 5 bases had no gene match. This CDR3 contains 16 residues.

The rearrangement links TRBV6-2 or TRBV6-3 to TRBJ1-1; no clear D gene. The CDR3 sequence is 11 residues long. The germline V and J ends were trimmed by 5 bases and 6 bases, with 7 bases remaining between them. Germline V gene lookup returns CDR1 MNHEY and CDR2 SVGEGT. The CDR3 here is CASSPGPEAFF. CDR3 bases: TGTGCCAGCAGTCCTGGGCCTGAAGCTTTCTTT.

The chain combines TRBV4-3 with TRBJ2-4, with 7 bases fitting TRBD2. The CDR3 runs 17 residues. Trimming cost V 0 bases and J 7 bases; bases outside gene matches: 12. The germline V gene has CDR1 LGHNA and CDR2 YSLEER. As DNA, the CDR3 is TGCGCCAGCAGCCAAGATCTCCTGGGGGGGAGAGTTAACATTCAGTACTTC. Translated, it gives CASSQDLLGGRVNIQYF.

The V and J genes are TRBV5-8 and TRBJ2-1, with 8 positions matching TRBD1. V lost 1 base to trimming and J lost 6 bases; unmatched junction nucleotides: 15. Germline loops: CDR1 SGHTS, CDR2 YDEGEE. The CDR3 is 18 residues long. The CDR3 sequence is CASSLSWRQGAASNEQFF. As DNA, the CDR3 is TGTGCCAGCAGCTTGAGTTGGCGCCAGGGGGCGGCTTCCAATGAGCAGTTCTTC.

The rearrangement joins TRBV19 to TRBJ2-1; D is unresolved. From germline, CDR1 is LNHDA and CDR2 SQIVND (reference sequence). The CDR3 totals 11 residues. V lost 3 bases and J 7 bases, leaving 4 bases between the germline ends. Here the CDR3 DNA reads TGTGCCAGTAGTATTTGGAATGAGCAGTTCTTC. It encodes CASSIWNEQFF.

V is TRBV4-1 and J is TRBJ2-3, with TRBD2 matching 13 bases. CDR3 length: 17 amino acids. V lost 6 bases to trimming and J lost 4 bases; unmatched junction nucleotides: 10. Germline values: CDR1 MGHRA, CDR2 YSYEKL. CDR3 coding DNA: TGCGCCAGCAGTCCCCTGACTAGCGGGAGGTCCCCAGATACGCAGTATTTT. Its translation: CASSPLTSGRSPDTQYF.

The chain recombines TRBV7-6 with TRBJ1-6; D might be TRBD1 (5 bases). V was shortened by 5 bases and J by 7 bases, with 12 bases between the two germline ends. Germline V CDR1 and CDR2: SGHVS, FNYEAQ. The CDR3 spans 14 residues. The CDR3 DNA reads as TGTGCCAGCAGCCCCCGACAGAGGAATTCACCCCTCCACTTT. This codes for CASSPRQRNSPLHF.

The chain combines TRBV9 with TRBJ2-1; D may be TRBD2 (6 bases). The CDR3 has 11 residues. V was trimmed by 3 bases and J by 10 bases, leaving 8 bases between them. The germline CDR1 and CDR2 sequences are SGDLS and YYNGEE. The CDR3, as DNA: TGTGCCAGCAGCGAGGGACTGGAGCAGTTCTTC. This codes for CASSEGLEQFF.

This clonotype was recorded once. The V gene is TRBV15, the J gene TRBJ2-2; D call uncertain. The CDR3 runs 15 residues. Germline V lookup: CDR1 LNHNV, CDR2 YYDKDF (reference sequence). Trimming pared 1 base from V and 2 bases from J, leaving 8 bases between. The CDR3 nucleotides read TGTGCCACCAGCAGAGTTTCTAGAAACACCGGGGAGCTGTTTTTT. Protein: CATSRVSRNTGELFF. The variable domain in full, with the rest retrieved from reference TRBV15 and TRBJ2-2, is DAMVIQNPRYQVTQFGKPVTLSCSQTLNHNVMYWYQQKSSQAPKLLFHYYDKDFNNEADTPDNFQSRRPNTSFCFLDIRSPGLGDTAMYLCATSRVSRNTGELFFGEGSRLTVL.